This TCR beta chain stems from a study of Ad26.COV2.S vaccination and SARS-CoV-2 variants. This sample's treatment: around 19 received Ad26.COV2.S at low or high dose, single or two shots; roughly five received placebo; per-sample allocation not given. Samples were taken on day 63 after the first vaccine or placebo injection. It was an adult aged 18-55 years in Boston who was the donor. TCRdb keeps only in-frame clones here, not all; method: immunoSEQ multiplex PCR. The sample shows roughly 350,000 clones, around 89% of them seen only once. Trimming left V 5 bases short and J 5 bases short, with 18 bases between. The germline V gene has CDR1 SGHAT and CDR2 FQDESV (reference sequence). The CDR3 totals 15 residues.

Sequences were derived from peripheral blood, sampled in a trial of Ad26.COV2.S vaccine versus placebo. This chain joins TRBV11-1 and TRBJ2-5; tentatively, D is TRBD1 or TRBD2 (7 bases each). This receptor was taken from a person aged 18-65 years who received the Ad26.COV2.S COVID-19 vaccine or a placebo. The CDR3 sequence is CASSQGDGAGETQYF. The CDR3 DNA sequence: TGTGCCAGCAGCCAGGGGGACGGAGCGGGGGAGACCCAGTACTTC.